Described below is a single T cell receptor beta chain sequence and its context. The target of this receptor is not known. The sample holds no much larger clone one base away, and base qualities are not on file. Germline trimming amounts to 6 bases on V and 9 bases on J, with 4 as the count of junction bases outside the gene matches. Its CDR3 holds 14 amino acids, cysteine through phenylalanine. The CDR3 DNA has 42 bases and is translated from base 1. Patients chosen for sequencing had shown expansion of CD8+CD57+ cells by flow cytometry. Every patient had a diagnosis of severe acquired aplastic anemia based on International Study of Aplastic Anemia and Agranulocytosis and Camitta criteria. Patients had received no therapy at the time of blood sampling. The study deep-sequenced TCR repertoires of sorted CD4+ and CD8+ blood T cells from severe aplastic anemia patients and healthy subjects. Patients were enrolled under clinicaltrials.gov protocols 00001620, 01623167, 00001397, 00071045, 00081523 and 00961064 in the USA. Ficoll-Paque density gradient centrifugation was used to isolate peripheral blood mononuclear cells. Before DNA extraction, CD4+ and CD8+ T cells were sorted with FACS or magnetic beads.

These data belong to a study of CD8+CD57+ T cells in acquired aplastic anemia (dated by TCRdb to 2017 to 2018). The study in broad terms: A mean of 3.2 ug of DNA, ranging from roughly 0.2 to 27.4 ug, was extracted from sorted CD4+ and CD8+ cells. CD8+CD57+ expansion was defined as a frequency above the mean frequency observed in healthy subjects.

Profiling of TCR beta VDJ combinations and CDR3 sequences used genomic DNA as the template. An Illumina HiSeq 2000 was used for TCR repertoire sequencing. Processing in the source paper ran as follows. Repertoire assessment relied on Simpson's diversity index, CDR3 size and DJ length profiles, and TRBV/TRBJ rearrangement plots. The most abundant DNA sequence in the deep sequencing data was taken as the immunodominant clone. CDR3 amino acid sequences were screened for sharing across subjects and were compared with published repertoires and the VDJdb database. Using fastp trimming at Q25 and MiXCR clonotype assembly, TCRdb reanalyzed the public sequencing data and kept in-frame beta chains. Each CDR3 protein gets just one entry, which takes the most common genes and DNA from the rows behind it. V and J calls and clone size were set by TCRdb, not the authors. This sample comprises 190,000 or so distinct CDR3 sequences, approximately 52% of them detected only once. The ten largest clones capture about 1.7% of the sample.

The full study reports these points: Patients and healthy controls showed no significant difference in CD8+ Simpson's diversity (P=0.060). Twenty-nine CD8+ CDR3 sequences were shared between patients and controls but appeared highly expressed in patients and within their immunodominant clones.

Specimen: sorted CD4+, CD8+, or CD8+CD57+ T cells (not recorded which) from PBMCs. The chain was built from TRBV12-3 or TRBV12-4 and TRBJ1-6, and 11 bases in between align with TRBD1. The clonotype originates from a human donor with aplastic anemia. The sequenced DNA is TGTGCCAGCAGGGCAGGGACAGGGGGTTCACCCCTCCACTTT. It codes for CASRAGTGGSPLHF.